This TCR beta chain was sequenced in a study of shared clonotypes between healthy human individuals. Sequenced by immunoSEQ multiplex PCR; TCRdb stores in-frame clones only, minus some. The sample lists about 670,000 clones; about two thirds were seen once. The V end lost 4 bases, the J end lost 6 bases, and 18 bases lay between the germline ends. This CDR3 comprises 15 residues. Germline CDR1 and CDR2: SEHNR and FQNEAQ (reference sequence). Material: memory CD4+ T cells sorted from blood. Described subset: CD45RA-negative fraction. This sequence joins TRBV7-9 and TRBJ1-2, with D perhaps matching TRBD1 (5 bases). The TCR sequence derives from a woman aged 25 to 39 in good health. For the CDR3, the DNA is TGTGCCAGCAGCTCGCCAATCGGGACCCCTCATGGCTACACCTTC. Protein product: CASSSPIGTPHGYTF.